Shown below are 19 T cell receptor beta chains from a single sample sequenced in a study of shared clonotypes between healthy human individuals. Repertoires were generated with immunoSEQ multiplex PCR, while TCRdb's copy carries only in-frame clones and drops some. The data contain about 1.5 million clones, roughly 96% of them singletons. Sequenced material: naive CD4+ T cells sorted from blood. Stated subset: CD45RA+ positively selected. The receptors here all came from a man in his thirties or forties in good health.

This chain links TRBV2 with TRBJ1-2, with D perhaps TRBD1 (5 bases). The CDR3 runs to 16 residues. The germline V gene encodes CDR1 SNHLY and CDR2 FYNNEI. With 0 bases removed from V and 4 bases from J, the gap between germline ends came to 15 bases. The CDR3 reads CASSEALLGRRYGYTF. CDR3 sequence (DNA): TGTGCCAGCAGTGAAGCGCTTCTGGGGCGTCGCTATGGCTACACCTTC.

This sequence joins TRBV5-6 and TRBJ2-1; TRBD1 matches 10 bases. Trimming took 7 bases from V and 5 from J; bases not matched to a gene: 9. Germline V lookup: CDR1 SGHDT, CDR2 YYEEEE. The length of the CDR3 is 15 residues. In DNA, the CDR3 is TGTGCCAGCGAGCGGACAGGGGGTCCCAACAATGAGCAGTTCTTC. Amino acids: CASERTGGPNNEQFF.

Worth noting for this clone: Other DNA sequences from this sample encode an identical CDR3 as well. This chain connects TRBV18 to TRBJ1-1; 7 positions agree with TRBD1. CDR1 KGHSH and CDR2 LQKENI come from the germline V gene. Trimming at V came to 0 bases and at J to 2 bases, leaving 3 bases not matched to a gene. This CDR3 is built from 15 residues. The CDR3 coding sequence is TGTGCCAGCTCACCACCGACAGGGCTCAACACTGAAGCTTTCTTT. This translates into CASSPPTGLNTEAFF.

The chain recombines TRBV5-5 with TRBJ1-2; D is unclear. The CDR3 is 12 amino acids. The V gene lost 1 base and the J gene lost 5 bases, with 6 bases spanning the gap. Germline V lookup: CDR1 SGHKS, CDR2 YYEKEE (reference sequence). CDR3 in DNA: TGTGCCAGCAGCTTGCCGTTATATGGCTACACCTTC. This encodes CASSLPLYGYTF.

V gene TRBV9 combines with J gene TRBJ2-1, with D possibly TRBD1 on 6 matching bases. CDR1 SGDLS and CDR2 YYNGEE come from the germline V gene. V was cut by 0 bases and J by 10 bases, with 20 bases left in between. CDR3 length: 16 residues. The DNA for the CDR3 is TGTGCCAGCAGCGTAGCTCCCTTGGGGGCTAGGAGCGAGCAGTTCTTC. It specifies CASSVAPLGARSEQFF. Together with reference TRBV9 and TRBJ2-1, the CDR3 gives the full variable domain: DSGVTQTPKHLITATGQRVTLRCSPRSGDLSVYWYQQSLDQGLQFLIQYYNGEERAKGNILERFSAQQFPDLHSELNLSSLELGDSALYFCASSVAPLGARSEQFFGPGTRLTVL.

The V and J genes are TRBV27 and TRBJ2-7, with D perhaps TRBD2 (5 bases). CDR3 size: 15 residues. Germline V gene data show CDR1 as MNHEY and CDR2 as SMNVEV (reference sequence). Between the trimmed V and J ends, which lost 6 bases and 1 base, there was a span of 16 bases. CDR3 nucleotide sequence: TGTGCCAGCAGCCAACTAGTTACACAATCCTACGAGCAGTACTTC. This gives the protein CASSQLVTQSYEQYF.

This sequence joins TRBV11-2 and TRBJ2-1; 7 nucleotides agree with TRBD1. The CDR3 is 18 residues long. The trim removed 1 base at V and 3 bases at J, leaving 12 bases unmatched. Looked up from germline, CDR1 is SGHAT and CDR2 is FQNNGV. The CDR3 here is CASSLVGTRDSIYNEQFF. Here the CDR3 DNA reads TGTGCCAGCAGCTTAGTAGGGACCCGGGACAGCATCTACAATGAGCAGTTCTTC. Using reference TRBV11-2 and TRBJ2-1 for the parts outside the CDR3, the full variable domain is EAGVAQSPRYKIIEKRQSVAFWCNPISGHATLYWYQQILGQGPKLLIQFQNNGVVDDSQLPKDRFSAERLKGVDSTLKIQPAKLEDSAVYLCASSLVGTRDSIYNEQFFGPGTRLTVL.

J is TRBJ2-1 and V is TRBV15; 11 bases fit TRBD2. The CDR3 loop spans 16 amino acids. V lost 4 bases, J lost 7 bases, and 9 bases stayed unmatched. CDR1 and CDR2 (germline): LNHNV, YYDKDF (reference sequence). The CDR3 sequence is CATSTTSGSFRNEQFF. For the CDR3, the DNA is TGTGCCACCAGCACAACTAGCGGGAGTTTTAGAAATGAGCAGTTCTTC.

CDR3 sequence (DNA): TGCAGCGCTCTGACAGGGACCAAAAACATTCAGTACTTC. Translated: CSALTGTKNIQYF. The chain recombines TRBV29-1 with TRBJ2-4; 7 bases map to TRBD1. CDR1 and CDR2 from the germline V gene are SQVTM and ANQGSEA. The CDR3 runs 13 residues. The V and J ends lost 7 bases and 2 bases, in that order; junction bases with no gene match: 5.

The chain joins TRBV10-3 to TRBJ2-1; 8 bases match TRBD1. CDR1 and CDR2 (germline): ENHRY, SYGVKD. The CDR3 contains 15 residues. V was pared by 6 bases and J by 3 bases, with 7 bases of the junction left unmatched. Here the CDR3 DNA reads TGTGCCATCAGACCGACAGGGGCAGGCTACAATGAGCAGTTCTTC. It yields the protein CAIRPTGAGYNEQFF.

The chain combines TRBV29-1 with TRBJ2-3; D is unclear. CDR3 length: 14 amino acids. Germline V gene sequence: CDR1 SQVTM, CDR2 ANQGSEA. Trimming removed 0 bases at V and 1 base at J, with 8 bases between. CDR3: CSVEDPQGTDTQYF. DNA of the CDR3: TGCAGCGTTGAAGATCCCCAGGGCACAGATACGCAGTATTTT.

The chain has TRBV28 and TRBJ1-1, with a tentative D call TRBD1 (5 bases). Germline CDR1 MDHEN, CDR2 SYDVKM. V shed 7 bases and J shed 8 bases, with 23 bases lying between them. This CDR3 comprises 15 residues. The CDR3 loop reads CASTQEGPRFSEAFF. CDR3 nucleotides: TGTGCCAGCACCCAAGAGGGGCCGCGTTTTTCGGAAGCTTTCTTT.

The genes are TRBV18 and TRBJ2-7; 12 nucleotides align to TRBD1. The V and J ends lost 2 bases and 3 bases, in that order; junction bases with no gene match: 2. Germline loops: CDR1 KGHSH, CDR2 LQKENI. This CDR3 is built from 15 residues. CDR3 nucleotides: TGTGCCAGCTCACCAAGGGACAGGGGGCTCTACGAGCAGTACTTC. Translation gives CASSPRDRGLYEQYF.

This chain connects TRBV5-1 to TRBJ2-1, with D maybe TRBD1 (7 bases). CDR3 size: 15 residues. CDR1 is SGHRS, CDR2 YFSETQ, per germline. Trimming stripped 3 bases from V and 5 bases from J, with 15 bases between. The CDR3 DNA reads TGCGCCAGCAGCTCACGGGAGAGGGGGCACAATGAGCAGTTCTTC. Its protein product is CASSSRERGHNEQFF.

Notes on this clone: In the same sample, other DNA sequences code for this CDR3. This chain connects TRBV18 to TRBJ2-1; D uncertain. This CDR3 contains 13 residues. Germline V gives CDR1 KGHSH, CDR2 LQKENI. Trimming took off 0 bases at V and 5 bases at J, with 5 bases between the two ends. Written as DNA, the CDR3 is TGTGCCAGCTCACCACCGGGAAACAATGAGCAGTTCTTC. This gives the protein CASSPPGNNEQFF.

This chain connects TRBV6-4 to TRBJ2-1, with 9 nucleotides matching TRBD2. Germline CDR1 MRHNA, CDR2 SNTAGT. Trimming removed 0 bases from V and 0 bases from J; junction bases left unmatched: 12. This CDR3 is 20 amino acids long. The CDR3 bases are TGTGCCAGCAGTGACTCGGGATCTAGCGGGATCACTAGCTCCTACAATGAGCAGTTCTTC. This sequence encodes CASSDSGSSGITSSYNEQFF.

CDR3 sequence (DNA): TGTGCCAGCAGTTACCAACTAGCGGGAGTAGACGAGCAGTACTTC. Protein product: CASSYQLAGVDEQYF. The V and J genes are TRBV6-5 and TRBJ2-7; 11 bases are shared with TRBD2. The CDR3 contains 15 residues. J was trimmed by 5 bases and V by 2 bases; bases with no gene match: 5. Germline V gene sequence: CDR1 MNHEY, CDR2 SVGAGI.

The V and J genes are TRBV18 and TRBJ2-7; no reliable D call. The CDR3 is 13 amino acids. CDR1 and CDR2 (germline): KGHSH, LQKENI. V lost 1 base and J 7 bases, leaving 11 bases between the germline ends. The CDR3 nucleotides read TGTGCCAGCTCACCACTATCAAGGGAAGAGCAGTACTTC. As protein: CASSPLSREEQYF.

The rearrangement joins TRBV4-1 to TRBJ2-1; D not resolved. The germline gives CDR1 MGHRA, CDR2 YSYEKL. V shed 4 bases and J shed 2 bases, with 15 bases lying between them. The CDR3 has 16 amino acids. In DNA, the CDR3 is TGCGCCAGCAGCCTGCAAGCAGGTACCGCCTACAATGAGCAGTTCTTC. Translated: CASSLQAGTAYNEQFF.